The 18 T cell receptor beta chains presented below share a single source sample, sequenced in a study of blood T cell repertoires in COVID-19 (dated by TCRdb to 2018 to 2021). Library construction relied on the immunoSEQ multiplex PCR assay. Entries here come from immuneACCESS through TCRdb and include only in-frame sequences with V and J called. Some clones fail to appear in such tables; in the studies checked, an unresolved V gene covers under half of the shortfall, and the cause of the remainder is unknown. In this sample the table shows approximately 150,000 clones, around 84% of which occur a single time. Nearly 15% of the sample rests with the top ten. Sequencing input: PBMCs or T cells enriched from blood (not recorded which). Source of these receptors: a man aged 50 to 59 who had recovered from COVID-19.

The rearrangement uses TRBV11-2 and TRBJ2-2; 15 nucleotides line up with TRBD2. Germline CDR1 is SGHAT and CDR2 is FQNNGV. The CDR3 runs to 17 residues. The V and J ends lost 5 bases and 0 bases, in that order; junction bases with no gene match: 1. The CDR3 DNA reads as TGTGCCAGCAGCAGGACTAGCGGGGGGGCGAACACCGGGGAGCTGTTTTTT. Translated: CASSRTSGGANTGELFF.

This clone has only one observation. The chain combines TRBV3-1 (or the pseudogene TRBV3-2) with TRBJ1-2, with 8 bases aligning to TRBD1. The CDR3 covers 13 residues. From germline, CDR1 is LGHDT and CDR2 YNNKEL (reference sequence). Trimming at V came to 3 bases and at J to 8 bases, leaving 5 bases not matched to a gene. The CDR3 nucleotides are TGTGCCAGCAGCCAGCCAGGGGGCGGGGGCTACACCTTC. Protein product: CASSQPGGGGYTF.

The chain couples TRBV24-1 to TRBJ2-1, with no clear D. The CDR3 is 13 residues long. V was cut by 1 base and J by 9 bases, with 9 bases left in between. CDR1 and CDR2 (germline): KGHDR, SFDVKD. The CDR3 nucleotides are TGTGCCACCAGTGATTTTCACAGTCCTGAGCAGTTCTTC. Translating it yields CATSDFHSPEQFF.

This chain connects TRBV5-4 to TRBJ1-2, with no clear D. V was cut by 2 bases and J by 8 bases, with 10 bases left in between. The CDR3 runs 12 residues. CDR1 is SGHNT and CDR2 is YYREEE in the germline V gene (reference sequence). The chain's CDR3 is CASSFPVGGYTF. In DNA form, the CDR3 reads TGTGCCAGCAGCTTCCCCGTTGGCGGCTACACCTTC.

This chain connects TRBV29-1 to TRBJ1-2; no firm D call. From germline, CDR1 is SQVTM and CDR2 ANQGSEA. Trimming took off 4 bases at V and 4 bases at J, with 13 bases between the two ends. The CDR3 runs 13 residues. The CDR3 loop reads CSVGRRQSYGYTF. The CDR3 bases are TGCAGCGTTGGCCGGAGGCAATCCTATGGCTACACCTTC.

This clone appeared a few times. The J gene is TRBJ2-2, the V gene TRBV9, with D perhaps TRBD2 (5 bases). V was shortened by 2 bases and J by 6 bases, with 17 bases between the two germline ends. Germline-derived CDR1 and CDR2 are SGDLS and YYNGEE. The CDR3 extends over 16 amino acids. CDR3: CASSVAGNHLSGELFF. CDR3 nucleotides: TGTGCCAGCAGCGTCGCCGGGAACCACCTGTCCGGGGAGCTGTTTTTT.

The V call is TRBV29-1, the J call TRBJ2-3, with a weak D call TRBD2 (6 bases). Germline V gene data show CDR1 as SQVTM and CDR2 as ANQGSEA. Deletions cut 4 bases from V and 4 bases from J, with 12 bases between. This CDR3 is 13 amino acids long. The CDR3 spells CSVGRGEADTQYF. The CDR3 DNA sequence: TGCAGCGTTGGTCGCGGGGAGGCAGATACGCAGTATTTT.

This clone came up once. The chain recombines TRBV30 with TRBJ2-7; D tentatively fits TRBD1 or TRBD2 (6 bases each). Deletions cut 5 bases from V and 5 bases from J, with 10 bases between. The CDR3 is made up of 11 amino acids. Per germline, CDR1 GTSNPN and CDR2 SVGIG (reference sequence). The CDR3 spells CAWGGRHEQYF. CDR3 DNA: TGTGCCTGGGGGGGGCGCCACGAGCAGTACTTC.

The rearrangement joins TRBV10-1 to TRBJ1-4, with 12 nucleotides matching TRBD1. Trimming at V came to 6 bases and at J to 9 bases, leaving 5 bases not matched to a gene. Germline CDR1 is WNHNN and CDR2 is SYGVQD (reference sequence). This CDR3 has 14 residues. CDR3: CASSPGTGGKKLFF. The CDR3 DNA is TGCGCCAGCAGCCCCGGGACAGGGGGCAAAAAACTGTTTTTT.

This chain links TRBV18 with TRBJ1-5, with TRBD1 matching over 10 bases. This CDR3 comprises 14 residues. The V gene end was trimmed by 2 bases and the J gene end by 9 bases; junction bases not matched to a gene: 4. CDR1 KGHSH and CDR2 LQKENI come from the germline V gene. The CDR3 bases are TGTGCCAGCTCACCAGGACAGGGGGACATGCCCCAGCATTTT. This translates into CASSPGQGDMPQHF. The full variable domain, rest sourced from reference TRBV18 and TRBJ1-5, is NAGVMQNPRHLVRRRGQEARLRCSPMKGHSHVYWYRQLPEEGLKFMVYLQKENIIDESGMPKERFSAEFPKEGPSILRIQQVVRGDSAAYFCASSPGQGDMPQHFGDGTRLSIL.

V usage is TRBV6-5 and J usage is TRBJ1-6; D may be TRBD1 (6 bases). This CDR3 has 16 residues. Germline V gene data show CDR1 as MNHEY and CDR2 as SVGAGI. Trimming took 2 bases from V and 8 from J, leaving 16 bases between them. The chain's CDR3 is CASSYHTGTSDSPLHF. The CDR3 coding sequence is TGTGCCAGCAGTTACCATACAGGGACGAGTGATTCACCCCTCCACTTT.

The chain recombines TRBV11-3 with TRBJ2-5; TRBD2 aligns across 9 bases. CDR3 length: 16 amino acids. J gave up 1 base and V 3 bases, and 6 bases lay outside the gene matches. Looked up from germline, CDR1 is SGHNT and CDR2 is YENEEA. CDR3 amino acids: CASSLGRGGVQETQYF. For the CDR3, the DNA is TGTGCCAGCAGCTTGGGCCGCGGGGGGGTCCAAGAGACCCAGTACTTC.

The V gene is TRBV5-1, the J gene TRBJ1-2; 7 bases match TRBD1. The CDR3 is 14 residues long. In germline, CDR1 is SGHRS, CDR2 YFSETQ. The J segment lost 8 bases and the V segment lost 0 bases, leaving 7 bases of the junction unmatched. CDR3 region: CASSLAGQGVGYTF. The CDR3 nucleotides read TGCGCCAGCAGCTTGGCCGGCCAGGGGGTGGGCTACACCTTC.

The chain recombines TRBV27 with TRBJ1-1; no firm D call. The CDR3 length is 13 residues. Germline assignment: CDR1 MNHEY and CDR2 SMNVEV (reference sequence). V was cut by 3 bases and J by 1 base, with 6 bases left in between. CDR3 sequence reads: CASSFSGNTEAFF. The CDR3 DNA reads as TGTGCCAGCAGTTTCAGTGGGAACACTGAAGCTTTCTTT.

The CDR3: CASRGSLAVAGELFF. DNA of the CDR3: TGCGCCAGCAGAGGATCGCTAGCGGTTGCCGGGGAGCTGTTTTTT. The J gene is TRBJ2-2, the V gene TRBV5-1; the match to TRBD2 covers 7 bases. V dropped 5 bases and J dropped 6; count of bases not matched to a gene: 10. This CDR3 has 15 residues. The germline gives CDR1 SGHRS, CDR2 YFSETQ.

CDR3 sequence: CASSADRTGGSYNEQFF. The CDR3 bases are TGTGCCAGCAGTGCCGACAGAACGGGGGGCTCCTACAATGAGCAGTTCTTC. The chain uses TRBV27 and TRBJ2-1, with 7 bases matching TRBD2. The length of the CDR3 is 17 residues. Trimming at V came to 5 bases and at J to 0 bases, leaving 10 bases not matched to a gene. Germline V gives CDR1 MNHEY, CDR2 SMNVEV (reference sequence).

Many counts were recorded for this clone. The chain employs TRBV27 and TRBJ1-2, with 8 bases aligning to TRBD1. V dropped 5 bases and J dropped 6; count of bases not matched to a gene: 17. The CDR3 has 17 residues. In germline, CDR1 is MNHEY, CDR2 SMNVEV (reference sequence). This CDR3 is CASSPGKNDRGLDGYTF. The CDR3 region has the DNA TGTGCCAGCAGTCCCGGTAAAAACGACAGGGGACTGGATGGCTACACCTTC.

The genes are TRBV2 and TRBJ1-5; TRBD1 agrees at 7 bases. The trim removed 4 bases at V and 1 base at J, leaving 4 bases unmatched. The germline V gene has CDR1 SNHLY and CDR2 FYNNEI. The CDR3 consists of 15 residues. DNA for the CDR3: TGTGCCAGCAGTGCGACAGGGCTAAGCAATCAGCCCCAGCATTTT. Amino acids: CASSATGLSNQPQHF.